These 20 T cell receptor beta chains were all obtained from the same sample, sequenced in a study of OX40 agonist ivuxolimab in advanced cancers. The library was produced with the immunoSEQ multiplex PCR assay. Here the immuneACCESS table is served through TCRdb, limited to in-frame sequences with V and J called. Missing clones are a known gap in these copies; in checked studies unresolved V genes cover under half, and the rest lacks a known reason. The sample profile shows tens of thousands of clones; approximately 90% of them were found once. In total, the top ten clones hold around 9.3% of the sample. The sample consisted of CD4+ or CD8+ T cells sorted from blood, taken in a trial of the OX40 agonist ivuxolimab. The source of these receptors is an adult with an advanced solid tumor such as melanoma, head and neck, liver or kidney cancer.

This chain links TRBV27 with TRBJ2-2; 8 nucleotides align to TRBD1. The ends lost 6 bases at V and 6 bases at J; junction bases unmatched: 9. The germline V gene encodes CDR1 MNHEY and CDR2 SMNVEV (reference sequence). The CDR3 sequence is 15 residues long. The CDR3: CASRPGTGYPGELFF. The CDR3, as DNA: TGTGCCAGCAGACCCGGGACAGGTTATCCCGGGGAGCTGTTTTTT.

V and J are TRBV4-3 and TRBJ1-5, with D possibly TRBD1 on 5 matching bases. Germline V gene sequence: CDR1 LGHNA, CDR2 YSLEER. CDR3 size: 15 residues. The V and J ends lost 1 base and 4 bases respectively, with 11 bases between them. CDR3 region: CASSQGVGENQPQHF. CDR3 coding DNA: TGCGCCAGCAGCCAAGGCGTAGGGGAAAATCAGCCCCAGCATTTT.

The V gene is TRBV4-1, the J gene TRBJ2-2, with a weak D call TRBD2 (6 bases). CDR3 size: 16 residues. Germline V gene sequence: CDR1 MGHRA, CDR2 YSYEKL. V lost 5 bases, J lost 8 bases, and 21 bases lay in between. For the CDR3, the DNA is TGCGCCAGCAGCACCGGGGTAGCGGCCCGGGAGGGGGAGCTGTTTTTT. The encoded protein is CASSTGVAAREGELFF.

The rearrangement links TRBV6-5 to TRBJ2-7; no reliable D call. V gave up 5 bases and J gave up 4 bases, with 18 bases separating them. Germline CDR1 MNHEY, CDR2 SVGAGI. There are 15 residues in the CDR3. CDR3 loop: CASSVREGGRYEQYF. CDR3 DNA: TGTGCCAGCAGTGTCAGAGAAGGTGGTCGGTACGAGCAGTACTTC.

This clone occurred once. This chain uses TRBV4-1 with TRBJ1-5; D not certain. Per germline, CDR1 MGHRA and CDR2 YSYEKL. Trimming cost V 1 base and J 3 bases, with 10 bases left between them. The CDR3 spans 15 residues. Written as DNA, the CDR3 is TGCGCCAGCAGCCAAGGTGTAAGTGTCAATCAGCCCCAGCATTTT. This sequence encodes CASSQGVSVNQPQHF.

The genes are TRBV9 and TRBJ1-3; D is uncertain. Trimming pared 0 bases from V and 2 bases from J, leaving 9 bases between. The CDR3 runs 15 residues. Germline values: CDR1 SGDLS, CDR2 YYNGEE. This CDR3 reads CASSVEVGPGNTIYF. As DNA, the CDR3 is TGTGCCAGCAGCGTAGAAGTAGGGCCTGGAAACACCATATATTTT.

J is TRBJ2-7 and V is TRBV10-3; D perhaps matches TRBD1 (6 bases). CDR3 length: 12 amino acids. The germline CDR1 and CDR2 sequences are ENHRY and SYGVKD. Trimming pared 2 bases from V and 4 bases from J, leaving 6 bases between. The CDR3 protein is CAISETGYEQYF. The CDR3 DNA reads TGTGCCATCAGTGAGACAGGGTACGAGCAGTACTTC.

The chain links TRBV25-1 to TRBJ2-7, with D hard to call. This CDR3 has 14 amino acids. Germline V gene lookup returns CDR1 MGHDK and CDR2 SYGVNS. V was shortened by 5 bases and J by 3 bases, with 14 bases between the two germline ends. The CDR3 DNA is TGTGCCAGCAGTCTAGGAGACCCCAGCTACGAGCAGTACTTC. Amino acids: CASSLGDPSYEQYF.

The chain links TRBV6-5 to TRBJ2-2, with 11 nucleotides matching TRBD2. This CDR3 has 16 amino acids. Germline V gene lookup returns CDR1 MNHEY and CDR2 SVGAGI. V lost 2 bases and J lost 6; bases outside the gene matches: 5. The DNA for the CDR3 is TGTGCCAGCAGTTACAGGCTAGCGGGAGGATCCGGGGAGCTGTTTTTT. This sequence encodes CASSYRLAGGSGELFF.

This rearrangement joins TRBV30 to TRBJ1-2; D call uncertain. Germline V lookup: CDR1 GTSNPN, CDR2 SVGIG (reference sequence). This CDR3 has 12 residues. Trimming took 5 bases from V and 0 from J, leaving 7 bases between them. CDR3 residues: CAWDVTNYGYTF. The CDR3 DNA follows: TGTGCCTGGGACGTGACTAACTATGGCTACACCTTC.

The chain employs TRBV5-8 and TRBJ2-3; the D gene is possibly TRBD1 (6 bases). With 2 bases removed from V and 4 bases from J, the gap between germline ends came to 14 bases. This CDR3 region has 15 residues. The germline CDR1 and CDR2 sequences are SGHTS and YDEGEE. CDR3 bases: TGTGCCAGCAGCTTTGAGGGGGAGAACGCAGATACGCAGTATTTT. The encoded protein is CASSFEGENADTQYF.

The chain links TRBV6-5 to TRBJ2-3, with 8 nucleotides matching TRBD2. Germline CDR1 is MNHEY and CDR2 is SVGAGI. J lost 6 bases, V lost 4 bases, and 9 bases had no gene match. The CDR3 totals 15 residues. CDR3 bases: TGTGCCAGCAGTTCATATCTAGCGGGCTTGGATACGCAGTATTTT. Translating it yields CASSSYLAGLDTQYF.

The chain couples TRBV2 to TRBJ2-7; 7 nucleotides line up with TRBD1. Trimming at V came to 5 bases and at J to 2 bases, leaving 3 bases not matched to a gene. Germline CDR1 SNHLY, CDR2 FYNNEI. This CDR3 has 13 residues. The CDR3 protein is CASSRQGAYEQYF. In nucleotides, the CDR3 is TGTGCCAGCAGTCGTCAGGGGGCCTACGAGCAGTACTTC.

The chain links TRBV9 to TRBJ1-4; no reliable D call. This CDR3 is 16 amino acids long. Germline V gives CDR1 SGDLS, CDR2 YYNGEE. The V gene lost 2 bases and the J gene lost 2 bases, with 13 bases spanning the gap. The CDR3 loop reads CASSVTAFPTNEKLFF. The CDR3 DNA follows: TGTGCCAGCAGCGTGACCGCTTTCCCTACTAATGAAAAACTGTTTTTT. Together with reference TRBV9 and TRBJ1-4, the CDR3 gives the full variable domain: DSGVTQTPKHLITATGQRVTLRCSPRSGDLSVYWYQQSLDQGLQFLIQYYNGEERAKGNILERFSAQQFPDLHSELNLSSLELGDSALYFCASSVTAFPTNEKLFFGSGTQLSVL.

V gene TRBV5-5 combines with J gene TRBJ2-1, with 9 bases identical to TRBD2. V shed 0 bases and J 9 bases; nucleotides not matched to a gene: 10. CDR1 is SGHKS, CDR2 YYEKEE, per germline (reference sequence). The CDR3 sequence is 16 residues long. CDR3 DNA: TGTGCCAGCAGCTTGGCCGTAGCGGGAGAGCGGAGTGAGCAGTTCTTC. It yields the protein CASSLAVAGERSEQFF. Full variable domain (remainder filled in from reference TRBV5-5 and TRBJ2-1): DAGVTQSPTHLIKTRGQQVTLRCSPISGHKSVSWYQQVLGQGPQFIFQYYEKEERGRGNFPDRFSARQFPNYSSELNVNALLLGDSALYLCASSLAVAGERSEQFFGPGTRLTVL.

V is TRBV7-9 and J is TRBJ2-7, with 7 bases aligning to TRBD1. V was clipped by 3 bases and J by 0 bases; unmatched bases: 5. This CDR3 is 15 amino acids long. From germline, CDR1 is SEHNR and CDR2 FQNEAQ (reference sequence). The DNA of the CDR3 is TGTGCCAGCAGCTTTGATCGGGACAGCTCCTACGAGCAGTACTTC. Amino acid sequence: CASSFDRDSSYEQYF.

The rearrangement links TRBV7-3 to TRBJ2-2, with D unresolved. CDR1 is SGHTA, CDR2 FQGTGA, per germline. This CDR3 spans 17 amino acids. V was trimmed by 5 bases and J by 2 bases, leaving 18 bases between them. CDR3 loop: CASSPNPARRNTGELFF. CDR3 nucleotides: TGTGCCAGCAGCCCAAACCCTGCCAGACGAAACACCGGGGAGCTGTTTTTT.

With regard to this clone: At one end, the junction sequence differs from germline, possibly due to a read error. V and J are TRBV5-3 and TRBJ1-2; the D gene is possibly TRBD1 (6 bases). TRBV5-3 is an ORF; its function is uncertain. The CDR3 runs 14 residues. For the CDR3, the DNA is TGTGCCAGCAGCTTAGGGACAAAGGACTATGGCTACACCTTC. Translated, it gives CASSLGTKDYGYTF.

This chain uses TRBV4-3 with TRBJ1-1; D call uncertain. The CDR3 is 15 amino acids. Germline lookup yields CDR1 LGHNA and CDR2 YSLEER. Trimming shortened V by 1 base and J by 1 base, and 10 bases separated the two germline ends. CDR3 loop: CASSQVGHPNTEAFF. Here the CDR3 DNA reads TGCGCCAGCAGCCAAGTCGGGCACCCGAACACTGAAGCTTTCTTT.

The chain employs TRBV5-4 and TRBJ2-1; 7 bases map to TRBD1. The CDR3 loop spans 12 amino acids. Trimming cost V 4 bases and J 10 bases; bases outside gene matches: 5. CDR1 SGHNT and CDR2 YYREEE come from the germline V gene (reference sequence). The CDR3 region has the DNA TGTGCCAGCAGCGGGGACAGATTAGAGCAGTTCTTC. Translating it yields CASSGDRLEQFF.